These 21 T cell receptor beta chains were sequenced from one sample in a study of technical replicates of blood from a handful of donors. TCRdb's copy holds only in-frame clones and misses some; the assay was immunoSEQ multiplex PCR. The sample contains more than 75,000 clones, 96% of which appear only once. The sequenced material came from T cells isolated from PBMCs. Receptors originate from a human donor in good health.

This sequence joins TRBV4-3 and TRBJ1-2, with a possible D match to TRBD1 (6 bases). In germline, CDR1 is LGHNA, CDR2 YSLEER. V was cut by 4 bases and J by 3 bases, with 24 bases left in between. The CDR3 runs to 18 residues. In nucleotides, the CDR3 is TGCGCCAGCAGCCCCGATCGGGGGGCGTACAATTGGGACTATGGCTACACCTTC. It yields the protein CASSPDRGAYNWDYGYTF.

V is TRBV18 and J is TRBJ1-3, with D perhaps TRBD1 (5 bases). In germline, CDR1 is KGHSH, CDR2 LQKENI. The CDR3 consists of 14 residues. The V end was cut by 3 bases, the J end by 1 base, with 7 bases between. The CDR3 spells CASSPRDSGNTIYF. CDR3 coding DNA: TGTGCCAGCTCACCCAGGGATTCTGGAAACACCATATATTTT.

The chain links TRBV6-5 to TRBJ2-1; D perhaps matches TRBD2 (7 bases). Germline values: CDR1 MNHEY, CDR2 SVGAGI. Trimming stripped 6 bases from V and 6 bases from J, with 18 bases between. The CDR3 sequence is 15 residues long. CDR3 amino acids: CASSRRGRAINEQFF. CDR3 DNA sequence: TGTGCCAGCAGCCGAAGGGGGAGGGCCATCAATGAGCAGTTCTTC.

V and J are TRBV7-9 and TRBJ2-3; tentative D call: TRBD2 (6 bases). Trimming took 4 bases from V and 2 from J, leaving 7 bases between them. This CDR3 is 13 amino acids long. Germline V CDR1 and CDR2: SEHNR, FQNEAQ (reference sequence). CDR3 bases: TGTGCCAGCAGCTGGGGGGACACAGATACGCAGTATTTT. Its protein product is CASSWGDTDTQYF.

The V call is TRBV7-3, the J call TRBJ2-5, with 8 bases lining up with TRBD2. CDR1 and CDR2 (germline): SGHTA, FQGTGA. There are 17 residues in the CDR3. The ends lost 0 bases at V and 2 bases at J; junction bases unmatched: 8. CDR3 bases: TGTGCCAGCAGCTTAACTCCCTCCACGGGAGGGCAAGAGACCCAGTACTTC. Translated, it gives CASSLTPSTGGQETQYF.

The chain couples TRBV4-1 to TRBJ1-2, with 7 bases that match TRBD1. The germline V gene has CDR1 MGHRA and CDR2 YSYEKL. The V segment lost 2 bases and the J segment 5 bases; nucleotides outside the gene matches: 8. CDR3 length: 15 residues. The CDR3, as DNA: TGCGCCAGCAGCCAATCGGGACAGTTAGTATATGGCTACACCTTC. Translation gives CASSQSGQLVYGYTF.

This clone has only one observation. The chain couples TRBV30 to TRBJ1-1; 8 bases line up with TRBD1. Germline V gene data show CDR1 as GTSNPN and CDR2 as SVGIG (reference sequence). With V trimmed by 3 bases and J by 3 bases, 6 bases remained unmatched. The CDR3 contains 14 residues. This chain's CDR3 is CAWRDRAKYTEAFF. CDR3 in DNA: TGTGCCTGGAGGGACAGGGCTAAGTACACTGAAGCTTTCTTT.

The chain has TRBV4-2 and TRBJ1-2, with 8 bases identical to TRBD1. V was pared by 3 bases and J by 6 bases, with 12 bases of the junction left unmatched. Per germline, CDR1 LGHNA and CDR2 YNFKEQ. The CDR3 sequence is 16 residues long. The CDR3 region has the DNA TGTGCCAGCAGCCAGGGACAGGTAATTCTTGCGGATGGCTACACCTTC. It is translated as CASSQGQVILADGYTF.

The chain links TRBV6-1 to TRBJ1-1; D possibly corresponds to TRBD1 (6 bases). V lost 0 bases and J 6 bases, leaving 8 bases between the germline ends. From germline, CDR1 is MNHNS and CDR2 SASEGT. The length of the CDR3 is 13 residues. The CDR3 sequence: CASSEAHRAEAFF. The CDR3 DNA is TGTGCCAGCAGTGAAGCCCACAGGGCTGAAGCTTTCTTT.

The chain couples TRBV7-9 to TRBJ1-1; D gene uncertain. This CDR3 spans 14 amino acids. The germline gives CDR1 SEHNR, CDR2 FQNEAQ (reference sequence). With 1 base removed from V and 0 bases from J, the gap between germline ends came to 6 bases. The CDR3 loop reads CASSLGPVNTEAFF. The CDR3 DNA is TGTGCCAGCAGCTTAGGTCCCGTGAACACTGAAGCTTTCTTT.

CDR3 DNA: TGCGCCAGCAGCCAAGATCTCTTCCCTCTAGCGGGACAAACCTACGAGCAGTACTTC. Its protein is CASSQDLFPLAGQTYEQYF. This chain joins TRBV4-3 and TRBJ2-7; TRBD2 matches 9 bases. Germline assignment: CDR1 LGHNA and CDR2 YSLEER. Trimming removed 0 bases from V and 2 bases from J; junction bases left unmatched: 14. The CDR3 has 19 residues.

In DNA form, the CDR3 reads TGTGCCAGCAGCCGCCGGGGGGCCAGCTACAATGAGCAGTTCTTC. Protein: CASSRRGASYNEQFF. V is TRBV7-9 and J is TRBJ2-1; D is possibly TRBD2 (7 bases). With 5 bases removed from V and 3 bases from J, the gap between germline ends came to 14 bases. This CDR3 contains 15 residues. The germline gives CDR1 SEHNR, CDR2 FQNEAQ (reference sequence). Using reference TRBV7-9 and TRBJ2-1 for the parts outside the CDR3, the full variable domain is DTGVSQNPRHKITKRGQNVTFRCDPISEHNRLYWYRQTLGQGPEFLTYFQNEAQLEKSRLLSDRFSAERPKGSFSTLEIQRTEQGDSAMYLCASSRRGASYNEQFFGPGTRLTVL.

The CDR3 DNA follows: TGTGCCAGCGGAGTTAACACTGAAGCTTTCTTT. As protein: CASGVNTEAFF. This chain links TRBV6-6 with TRBJ1-1, with D unclear. CDR3 size: 11 residues. The V gene lost 8 bases and the J gene lost 2 bases, with 6 bases spanning the gap. Germline CDR1 MNHNY, CDR2 SVGAGI (reference sequence).

This chain's CDR3 is CASSSHGGGYNEQFF. The CDR3 region has the DNA TGTGCCAGCAGCTCGCATGGGGGGGGCTACAATGAGCAGTTCTTC. The rearrangement links TRBV11-3 to TRBJ2-1; 7 bases are shared with TRBD2. J gave up 3 bases and V 4 bases, and 6 bases lay outside the gene matches. The germline V gene encodes CDR1 SGHNT and CDR2 YENEEA. CDR3 size: 15 residues.

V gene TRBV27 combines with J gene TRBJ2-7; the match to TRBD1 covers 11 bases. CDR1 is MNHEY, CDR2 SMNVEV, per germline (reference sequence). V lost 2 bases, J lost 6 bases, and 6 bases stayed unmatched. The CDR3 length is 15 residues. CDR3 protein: CASSLRGTGGAEQYF. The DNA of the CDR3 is TGTGCCAGCAGTTTACGTGGGACAGGGGGGGCCGAGCAGTACTTC.

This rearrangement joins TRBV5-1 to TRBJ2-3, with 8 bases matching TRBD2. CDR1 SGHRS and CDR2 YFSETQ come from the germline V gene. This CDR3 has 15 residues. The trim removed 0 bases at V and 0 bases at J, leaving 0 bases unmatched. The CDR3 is CASSLAGGSTDTQYF. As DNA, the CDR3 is TGCGCCAGCAGCTTGGCGGGGGGGAGCACAGATACGCAGTATTTT.

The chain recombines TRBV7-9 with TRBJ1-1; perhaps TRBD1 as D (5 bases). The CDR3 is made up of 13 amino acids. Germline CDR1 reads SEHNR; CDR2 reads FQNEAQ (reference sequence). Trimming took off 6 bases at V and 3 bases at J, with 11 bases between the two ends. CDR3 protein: CASRSAGDTEAFF. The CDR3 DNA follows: TGTGCCAGCAGGTCCGCGGGGGACACTGAAGCTTTCTTT.

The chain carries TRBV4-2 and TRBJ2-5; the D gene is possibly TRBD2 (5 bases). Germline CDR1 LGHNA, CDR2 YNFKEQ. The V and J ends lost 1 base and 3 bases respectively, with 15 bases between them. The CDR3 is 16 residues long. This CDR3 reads CASSQGSLAGEETQYF. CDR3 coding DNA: TGTGCCAGCAGCCAAGGATCCCTGGCGGGCGAAGAGACCCAGTACTTC.

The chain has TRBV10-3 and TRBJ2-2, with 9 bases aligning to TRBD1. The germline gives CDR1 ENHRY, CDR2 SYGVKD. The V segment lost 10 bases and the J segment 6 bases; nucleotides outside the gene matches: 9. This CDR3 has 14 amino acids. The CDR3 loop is CATTGGAAAGELFF. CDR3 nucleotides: TGTGCCACTACAGGGGGCGCCGCAGCCGGGGAGCTGTTTTTT.

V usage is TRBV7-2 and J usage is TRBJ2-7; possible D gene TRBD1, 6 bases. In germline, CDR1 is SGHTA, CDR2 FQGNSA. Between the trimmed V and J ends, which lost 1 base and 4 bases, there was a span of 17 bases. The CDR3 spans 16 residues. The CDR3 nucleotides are TGTGCCAGCAGCTTAGACAGGGAATTTACCCTATACGAGCAGTACTTC. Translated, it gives CASSLDREFTLYEQYF.

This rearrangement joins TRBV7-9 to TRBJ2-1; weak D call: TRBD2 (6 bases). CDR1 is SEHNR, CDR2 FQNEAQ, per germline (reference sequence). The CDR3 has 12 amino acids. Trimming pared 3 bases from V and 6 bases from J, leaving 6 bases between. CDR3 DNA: TGTGCCAGCAGCTTGACTAGCAATGAGCAGTTCTTC. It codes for CASSLTSNEQFF.